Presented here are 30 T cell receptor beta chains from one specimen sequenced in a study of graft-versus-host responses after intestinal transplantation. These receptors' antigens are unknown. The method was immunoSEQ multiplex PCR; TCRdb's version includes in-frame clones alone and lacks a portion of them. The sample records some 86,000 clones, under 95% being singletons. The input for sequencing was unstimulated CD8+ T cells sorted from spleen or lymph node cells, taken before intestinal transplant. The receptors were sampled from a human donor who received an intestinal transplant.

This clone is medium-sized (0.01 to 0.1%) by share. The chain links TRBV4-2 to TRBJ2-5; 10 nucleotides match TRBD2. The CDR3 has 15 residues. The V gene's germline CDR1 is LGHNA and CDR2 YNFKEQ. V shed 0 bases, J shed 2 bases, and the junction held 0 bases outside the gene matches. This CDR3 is CASSQEAGGQETQYF. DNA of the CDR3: TGTGCCAGCAGCCAAGAAGCGGGAGGGCAAGAGACCCAGTACTTC.

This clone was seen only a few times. CDR3: CASSLSVNTIYF. CDR3 coding DNA: TGTGCCAGCAGCTTAAGTGTGAACACCATATATTTT. The J gene is TRBJ1-3, the V gene TRBV13; D remains ambiguous. V was clipped by 2 bases and J by 7 bases, with 6 bases between them. The length of the CDR3 is 12 residues. In germline, CDR1 is PRHDT, CDR2 FYEKMQ (reference sequence). Full variable domain (outside the CDR3, taken from reference TRBV13 and TRBJ1-3): AAGVIQSPRHLIKEKRETATLKCYPIPRHDTVYWYQQGPGQDPQFLISFYEKMQSDKGSIPDRFSAQQFSDYHSELNMSSLELGDSALYFCASSLSVNTIYFGEGSWLTVV.

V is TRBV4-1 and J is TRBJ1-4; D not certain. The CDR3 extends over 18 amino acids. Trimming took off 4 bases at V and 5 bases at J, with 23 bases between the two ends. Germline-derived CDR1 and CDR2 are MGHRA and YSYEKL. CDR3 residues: CASSPHEYTEAQNEKLFF. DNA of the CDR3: TGCGCCAGCAGCCCACATGAATACACGGAGGCTCAAAATGAAAAACTGTTTTTT.

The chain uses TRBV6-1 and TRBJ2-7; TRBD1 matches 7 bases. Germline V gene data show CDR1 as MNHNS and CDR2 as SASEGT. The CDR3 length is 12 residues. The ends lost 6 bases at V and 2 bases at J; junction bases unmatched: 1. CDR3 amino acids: CASRTGPYEQYF. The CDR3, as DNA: TGTGCCAGCAGGACAGGGCCCTACGAGCAGTACTTC.

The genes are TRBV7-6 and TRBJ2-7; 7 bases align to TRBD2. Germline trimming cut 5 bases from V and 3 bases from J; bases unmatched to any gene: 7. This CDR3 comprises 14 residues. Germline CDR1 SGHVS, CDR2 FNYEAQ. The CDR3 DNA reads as TGTGCCAGCAGCCCCGAGGGCGGGAGCTACGAGCAGTACTTC. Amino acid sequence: CASSPEGGSYEQYF.

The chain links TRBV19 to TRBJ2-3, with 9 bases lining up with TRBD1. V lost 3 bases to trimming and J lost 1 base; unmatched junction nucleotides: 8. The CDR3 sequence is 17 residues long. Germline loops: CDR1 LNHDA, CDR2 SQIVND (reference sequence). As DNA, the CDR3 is TGTGCCAGTAGTATGGGACAGGGATTTAGAGGCACAGATACGCAGTATTTT. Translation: CASSMGQGFRGTDTQYF.

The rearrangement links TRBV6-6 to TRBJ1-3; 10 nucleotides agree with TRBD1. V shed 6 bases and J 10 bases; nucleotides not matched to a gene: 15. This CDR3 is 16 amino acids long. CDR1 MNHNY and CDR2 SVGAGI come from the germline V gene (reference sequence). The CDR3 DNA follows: TGTGCCAGCAGGGGGATGACAGGGGGCGATGACGGGACCATATATTTT. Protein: CASRGMTGGDDGTIYF.

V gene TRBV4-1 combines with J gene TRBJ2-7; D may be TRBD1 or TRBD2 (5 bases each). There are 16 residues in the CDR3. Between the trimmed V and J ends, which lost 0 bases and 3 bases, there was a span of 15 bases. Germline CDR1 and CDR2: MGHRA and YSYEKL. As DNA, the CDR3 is TGCGCCAGCAGCCAAGAGACCGGGACGAGAGACTACGAGCAGTACTTC. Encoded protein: CASSQETGTRDYEQYF.

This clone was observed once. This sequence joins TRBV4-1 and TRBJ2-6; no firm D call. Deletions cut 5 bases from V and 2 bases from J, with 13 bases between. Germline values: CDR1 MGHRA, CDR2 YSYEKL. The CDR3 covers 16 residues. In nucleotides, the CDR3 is TGCGCCAGCAGCACCCCATTAGTACCTGGGGCCAACGTCCTGACTTTC. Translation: CASSTPLVPGANVLTF.

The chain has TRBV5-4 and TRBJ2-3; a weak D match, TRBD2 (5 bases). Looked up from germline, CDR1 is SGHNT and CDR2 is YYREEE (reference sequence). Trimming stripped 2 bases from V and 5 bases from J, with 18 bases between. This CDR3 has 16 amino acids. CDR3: CASSLRGSPPGDTQYF. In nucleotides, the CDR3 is TGTGCCAGCAGCTTAAGAGGGTCCCCCCCCGGAGATACGCAGTATTTT.

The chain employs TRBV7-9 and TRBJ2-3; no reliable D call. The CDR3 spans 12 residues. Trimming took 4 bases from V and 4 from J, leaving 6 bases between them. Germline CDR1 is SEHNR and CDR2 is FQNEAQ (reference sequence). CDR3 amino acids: CASSWVADTQYF. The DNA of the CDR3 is TGTGCCAGCAGCTGGGTTGCAGATACGCAGTATTTT.

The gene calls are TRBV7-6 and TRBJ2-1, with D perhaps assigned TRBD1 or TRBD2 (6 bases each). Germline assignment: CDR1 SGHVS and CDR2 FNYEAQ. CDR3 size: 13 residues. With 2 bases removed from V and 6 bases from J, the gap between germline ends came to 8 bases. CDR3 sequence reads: CASSLWGANEQFF. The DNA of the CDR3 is TGTGCCAGCAGCTTATGGGGGGCCAATGAGCAGTTCTTC.

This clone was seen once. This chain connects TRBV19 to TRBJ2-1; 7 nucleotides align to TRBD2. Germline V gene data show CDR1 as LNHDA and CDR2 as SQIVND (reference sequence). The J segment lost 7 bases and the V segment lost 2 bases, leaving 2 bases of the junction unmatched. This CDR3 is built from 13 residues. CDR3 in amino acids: CASSILGGNEQFF. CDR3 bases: TGTGCCAGTAGTATATTGGGAGGGAATGAGCAGTTCTTC.

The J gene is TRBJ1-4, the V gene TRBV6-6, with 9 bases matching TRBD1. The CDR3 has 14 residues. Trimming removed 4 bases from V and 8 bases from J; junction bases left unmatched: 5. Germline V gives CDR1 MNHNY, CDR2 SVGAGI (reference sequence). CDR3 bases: TGTGCCAGCAGTTTAAGACAGGGGGAGGAAAAACTGTTTTTT. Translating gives CASSLRQGEEKLFF.

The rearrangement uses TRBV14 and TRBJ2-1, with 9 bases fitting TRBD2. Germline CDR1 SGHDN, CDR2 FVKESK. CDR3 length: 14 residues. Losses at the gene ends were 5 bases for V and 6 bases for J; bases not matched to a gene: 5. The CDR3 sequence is CASSVVAGVNEQFF. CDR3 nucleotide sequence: TGTGCCAGCAGCGTGGTAGCGGGAGTCAATGAGCAGTTCTTC.

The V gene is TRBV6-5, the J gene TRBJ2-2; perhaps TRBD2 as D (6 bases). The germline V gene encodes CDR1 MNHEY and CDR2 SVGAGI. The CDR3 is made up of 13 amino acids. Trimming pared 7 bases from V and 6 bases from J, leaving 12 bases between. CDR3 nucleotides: TGTGCCAGCACTGGAGGGGTAGCCGGGGAGCTGTTTTTT. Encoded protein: CASTGGVAGELFF.

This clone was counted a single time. CDR3 coding DNA: TGTGCCAGCAGCTACGACGACTACGAGCAGTACTTC. Translating it yields CASSYDDYEQYF. The V call is TRBV11-2, the J call TRBJ2-7, with no clear D. V was trimmed by 4 bases and J by 3 bases, leaving 7 bases between them. Germline CDR1 and CDR2: SGHAT and FQNNGV. The CDR3 is 12 amino acids.

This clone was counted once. The CDR3 bases are TGTGCCAGTAGGGCTACTAGCGGGGGGTTCGGTGAGCAGTTCTTC. The encoded protein is CASRATSGGFGEQFF. The rearrangement uses TRBV19 and TRBJ2-1; TRBD2 matches 12 bases. The V gene's germline CDR1 is LNHDA and CDR2 SQIVND (reference sequence). Germline trimming cut 6 bases from V and 9 bases from J; bases unmatched to any gene: 9. The length of the CDR3 is 15 residues. The variable domain in full, completed from reference TRBV19 and TRBJ2-1, reads DGGITQSPKYLFRKEGQNVTLSCEQNLNHDAMYWYRQDPGQGLRLIYYSQIVNDFQKGDIAEGYSVSREKKESFPLTVTSAQKNPTAFYLCASRATSGGFGEQFFGPGTRLTVL.

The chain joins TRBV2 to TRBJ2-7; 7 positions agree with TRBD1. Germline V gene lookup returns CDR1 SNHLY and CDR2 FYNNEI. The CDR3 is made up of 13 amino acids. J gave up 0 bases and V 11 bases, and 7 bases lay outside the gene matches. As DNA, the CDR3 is TGTGCCGGGGGACAGCAGCTCTCCTACGAGCAGTACTTC. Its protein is CAGGQQLSYEQYF.

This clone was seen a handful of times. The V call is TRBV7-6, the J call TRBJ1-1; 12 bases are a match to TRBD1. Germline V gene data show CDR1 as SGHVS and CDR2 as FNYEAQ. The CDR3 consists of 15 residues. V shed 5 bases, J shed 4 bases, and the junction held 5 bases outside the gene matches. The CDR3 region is CASSQGTGGVTEAFF. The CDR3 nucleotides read TGTGCCAGCAGCCAAGGGACAGGGGGCGTCACTGAAGCTTTCTTT.

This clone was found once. CDR3 sequence: CASSAPTDTQYF. DNA of the CDR3: TGTGCCAGCAGTGCTCCCACAGATACGCAGTATTTT. The rearrangement joins TRBV2 to TRBJ2-3; no reliable D call. Germline assignment: CDR1 SNHLY and CDR2 FYNNEI. This CDR3 comprises 12 residues. The V and J ends lost 4 bases and 2 bases respectively, with 4 bases between them.

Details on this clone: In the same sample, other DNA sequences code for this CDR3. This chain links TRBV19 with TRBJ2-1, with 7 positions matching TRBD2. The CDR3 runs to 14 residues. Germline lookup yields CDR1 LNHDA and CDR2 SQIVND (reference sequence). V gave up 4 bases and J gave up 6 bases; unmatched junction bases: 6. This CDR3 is CASSTSGLVNEQFF. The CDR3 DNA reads TGTGCCAGTAGTACCTCAGGACTAGTCAATGAGCAGTTCTTC.

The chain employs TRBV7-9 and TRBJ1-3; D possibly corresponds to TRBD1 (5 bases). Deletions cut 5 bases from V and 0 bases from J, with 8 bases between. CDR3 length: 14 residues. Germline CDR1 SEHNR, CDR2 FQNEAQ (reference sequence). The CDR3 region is CASSPGLSGNTIYF. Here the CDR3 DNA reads TGTGCCAGCAGCCCGGGACTCTCTGGAAACACCATATATTTT.

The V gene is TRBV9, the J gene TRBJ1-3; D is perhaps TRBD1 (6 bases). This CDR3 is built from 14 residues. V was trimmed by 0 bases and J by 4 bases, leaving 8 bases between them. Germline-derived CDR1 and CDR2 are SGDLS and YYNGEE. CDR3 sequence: CASSVGDTGNTIYF. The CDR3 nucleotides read TGTGCCAGCAGCGTAGGGGACACAGGAAACACCATATATTTT. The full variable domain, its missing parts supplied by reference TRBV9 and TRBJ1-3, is DSGVTQTPKHLITATGQRVTLRCSPRSGDLSVYWYQQSLDQGLQFLIQYYNGEERAKGNILERFSAQQFPDLHSELNLSSLELGDSALYFCASSVGDTGNTIYFGEGSWLTVV.

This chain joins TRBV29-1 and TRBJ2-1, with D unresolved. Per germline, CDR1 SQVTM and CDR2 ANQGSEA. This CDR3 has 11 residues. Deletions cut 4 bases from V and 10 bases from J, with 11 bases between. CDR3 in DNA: TGCAGCGTTGGTCCCAGGCGGGAGCAGTTCTTC. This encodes CSVGPRREQFF.

CDR3 in amino acids: CASSVAPGQTDHLLRASPPQYF. The DNA for the CDR3 is TGTGCCAGCAGCGTAGCGCCGGGACAGACAGACCACCTACTACGAGCATCCCCTCCGCAGTACTTC. The chain carries TRBV9 and TRBJ2-7; 7 nucleotides align to TRBD1. CDR3 length equals 22 residues. J was trimmed by 9 bases and V by 0 bases; bases with no gene match: 33. Per germline, CDR1 SGDLS and CDR2 YYNGEE.

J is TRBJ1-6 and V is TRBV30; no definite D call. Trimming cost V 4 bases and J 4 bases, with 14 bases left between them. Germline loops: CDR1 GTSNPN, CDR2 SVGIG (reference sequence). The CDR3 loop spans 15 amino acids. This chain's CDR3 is CAWTSHWEYNSPLHF. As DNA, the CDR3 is TGTGCCTGGACAAGTCACTGGGAGTATAATTCACCCCTCCACTTT.

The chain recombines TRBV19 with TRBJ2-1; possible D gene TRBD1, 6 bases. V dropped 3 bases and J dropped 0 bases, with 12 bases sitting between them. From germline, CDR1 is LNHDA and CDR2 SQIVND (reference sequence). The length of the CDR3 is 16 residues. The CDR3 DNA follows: TGTGCCAGTAGTATCGGACAGACCCCCTCCTACAATGAGCAGTTCTTC. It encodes CASSIGQTPSYNEQFF.

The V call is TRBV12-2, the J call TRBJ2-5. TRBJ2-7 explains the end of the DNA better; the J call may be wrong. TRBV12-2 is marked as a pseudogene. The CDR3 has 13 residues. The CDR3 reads CASRLAGFYEQYF. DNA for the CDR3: TGTGCAAGTCGCTTAGCGGGTTTCTACGAGCAGTACTTC.

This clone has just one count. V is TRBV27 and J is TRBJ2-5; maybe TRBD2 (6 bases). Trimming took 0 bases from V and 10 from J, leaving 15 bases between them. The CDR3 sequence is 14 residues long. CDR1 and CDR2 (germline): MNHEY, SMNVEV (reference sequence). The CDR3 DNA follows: TGTGCCAGCAGTTTATCAGGGGACTGGGAAGTCCAGTACTTC. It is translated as CASSLSGDWEVQYF.